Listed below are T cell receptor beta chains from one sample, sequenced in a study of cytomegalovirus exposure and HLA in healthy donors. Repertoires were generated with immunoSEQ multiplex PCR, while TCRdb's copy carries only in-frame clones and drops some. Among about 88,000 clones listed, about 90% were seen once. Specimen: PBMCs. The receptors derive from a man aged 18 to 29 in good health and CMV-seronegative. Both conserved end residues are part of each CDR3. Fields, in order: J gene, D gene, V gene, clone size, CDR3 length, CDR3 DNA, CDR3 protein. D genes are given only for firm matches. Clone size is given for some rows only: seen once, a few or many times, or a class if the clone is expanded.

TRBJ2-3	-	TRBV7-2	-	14	TGTGCCAGCAGCTCAACGTGGCGGACAGATACGCAGTATTTT	CASSSTWRTDTQYF
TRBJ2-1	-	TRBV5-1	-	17	TGCGCCAGCAGCTTCTCAGGGGGAGGAGCCTCCTACAATGAGCAGTTCTTC	CASSFSGGGASYNEQFF
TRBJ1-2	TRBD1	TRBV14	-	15	TGTGCCAGCAGCCAAGAGTTACGGACAGGGCATGGCTACACCTTC	CASSQELRTGHGYTF
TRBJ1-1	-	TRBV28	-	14	TGTGCCAGCAGTTTAGAAAGGGGAGGAGGGGTGGCTTTCTTT	CASSLERGGGVAFF
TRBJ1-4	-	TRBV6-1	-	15	TGTGCCAGCAGCAAATACAGGGCGGGTGATGAAAAACTGTTTTTT	CASSKYRAGDEKLFF
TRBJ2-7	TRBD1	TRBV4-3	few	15	TGCGCCAGCAGCCAAGGGGACAGCGAATCCTACGAGCAGTACTTC	CASSQGDSESYEQYF
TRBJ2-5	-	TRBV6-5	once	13	TGTGCCAGCAGGCTTCAGGGAATTGAGACCCAGTACTTC	CASRLQGIETQYF
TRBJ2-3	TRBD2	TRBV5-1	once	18	TGCGCCAGCAGCTTGGGAACTGGGACTAGCGGGGGCACAGATACGCAGTATTTT	CASSLGTGTSGGTDTQYF
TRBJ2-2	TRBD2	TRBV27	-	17	TGTGCCAGCATTAGACGGGTGGTAGCGGGAGTGGACGGGGAGCTGTTTTTT	CASIRRVVAGVDGELFF
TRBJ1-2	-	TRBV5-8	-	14	TGTGCCAGCAGCTACCCCACAGAAAACTATGGCTACACCTTC	CASSYPTENYGYTF
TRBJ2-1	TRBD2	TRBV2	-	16	TGTGCCAGCAGTGAAGCTCCAGCGGGAGGAAGAAATGAGCAGTTCTTC	CASSEAPAGGRNEQFF
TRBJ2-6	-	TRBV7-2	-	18	TGTGCCAGCAGCTTGGGGACACCCGTCAGCTCTGGGGCCAACGTCCTGACTTTC	CASSLGTPVSSGANVLTF
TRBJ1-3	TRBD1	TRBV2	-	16	TGTGCCAGCAGAGCTACAGGGGTGCTGACTGGAAACACCATATATTTT	CASRATGVLTGNTIYF
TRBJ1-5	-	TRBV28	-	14	TGTGCCAGCAGCGGAGTCCCTAGCAATCAGCCCCAGCATTTT	CASSGVPSNQPQHF
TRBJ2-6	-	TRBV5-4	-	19	TGTGCCAGCAGCTTGGGTGCGGGGAGGAGAGACTCTGGGGCCAACGTCCTGACTTTC	CASSLGAGRRDSGANVLTF
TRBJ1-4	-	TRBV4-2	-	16	TGTGCCAGCAGCCAAGCTCCCACGGGCGGGGGCGAAAAACTGTTTTTT	CASSQAPTGGGEKLFF
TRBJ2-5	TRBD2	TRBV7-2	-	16	TGTGCCAGCAGCGCAGCGGGGCCCCGAAGGCAAGAGACCCAGTACTTC	CASSAAGPRRQETQYF
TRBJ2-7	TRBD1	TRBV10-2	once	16	TGCGCCAGCAGGCCGAGAGGACAGGGACGGACCTACGAGCAGTACTTC	CASRPRGQGRTYEQYF
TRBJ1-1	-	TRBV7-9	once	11	TGTGCCAGCAGCTCCTTAGCGTCGGCTTTCTTT	CASSSLASAFF
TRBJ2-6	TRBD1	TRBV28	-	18	TGTGCCAGCACCCCAGGGGGCCTTAAGCCCTCTGGGGCCAACGTCCTGACTTTC	CASTPGGLKPSGANVLTF
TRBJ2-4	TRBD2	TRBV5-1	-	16	TGCGCCAGCAGCGCCTCCGGGACTAGTGTAAAAAACATTCAGTACTTC	CASSASGTSVKNIQYF
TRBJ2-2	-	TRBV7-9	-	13	TGTGCCAGCAGCGAAGGAAGGGGAGGGGAGCTGTTTTTT	CASSEGRGGELFF
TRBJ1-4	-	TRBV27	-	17	TGTGCCAGCAGTTTATGTTGGACTCTCGAGCGGAATGAAAAACTGTTTTTT	CASSLCWTLERNEKLFF
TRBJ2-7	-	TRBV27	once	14	TGTGCCAGCAGTTTATCCCGACAAGTCGGCAAGCAGTACTTC	CASSLSRQVGKQYF
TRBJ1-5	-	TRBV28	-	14	TGTGCCAGCAGTTCGACGCAGGGGAATCAGCCCCAGCATTTT	CASSSTQGNQPQHF
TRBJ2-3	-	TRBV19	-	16	TGTGCCAGTAGTATCCCCCCCAAGCGGAGCACAGATACGCAGTATTTT	CASSIPPKRSTDTQYF
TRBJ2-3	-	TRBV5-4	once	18	TGTGCCAGCAGCTTGGACGTCGGTGTGGGCCTGAGCACAGATACGCAGTATTTT	CASSLDVGVGLSTDTQYF
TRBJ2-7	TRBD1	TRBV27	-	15	TGTGCCAGCAGTTTCCTCCGACAGGGTCGCTCCGAGCAGTACTTC	CASSFLRQGRSEQYF
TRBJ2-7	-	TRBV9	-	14	TGTGCCAGCAGCGTAGCGGTCTCTCCCTACGAGCAGTACTTC	CASSVAVSPYEQYF
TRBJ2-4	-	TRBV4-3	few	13	TGCGCCAGCAGCCAAGAGACTAGAAACATTCAGTACTTC	CASSQETRNIQYF
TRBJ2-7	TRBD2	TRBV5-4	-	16	TGTGCCAGCAGCGCCCTGACTAGCGGGCCAGCCTACGAGCAGTACTTC	CASSALTSGPAYEQYF
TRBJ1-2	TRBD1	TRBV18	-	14	TGTGCCAGCTCATCACTTCGACAGGGGGAAGGCTACACCTTC	CASSSLRQGEGYTF
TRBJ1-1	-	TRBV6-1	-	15	TGTGCCAGCAGCGTCCAGGTACTCATGAACACTGAAGCTTTCTTT	CASSVQVLMNTEAFF
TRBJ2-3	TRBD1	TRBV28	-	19	TGTGCCAGCAGTTGGACTCCCGAAAAGGGGGCTGCTAGCACAGATACGCAGTATTTT	CASSWTPEKGAASTDTQYF
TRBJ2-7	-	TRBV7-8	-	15	TGTGCCAGCAGCTTAGCGCAGGGAAACTCCTACGAGCAGTACTTC	CASSLAQGNSYEQYF
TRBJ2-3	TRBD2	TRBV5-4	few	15	TGTGCCAGCAGCTTCGCGGGAGGAAGCACAGATACGCAGTATTTT	CASSFAGGSTDTQYF
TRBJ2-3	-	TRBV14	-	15	TGTGCCAGCAGCCAAGTTGCGGGACGGGGGAATACGCAGTATTTT	CASSQVAGRGNTQYF
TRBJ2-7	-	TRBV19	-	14	TGTGCCAGTAGTATTAAAGGCGGGCCCAGGGAGCAGTACTTC	CASSIKGGPREQYF
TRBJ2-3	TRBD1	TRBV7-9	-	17	TGTGCCAGCAGCTTATCCCCTTTATGGACAGGGGCAGATACGCAGTATTTT	CASSLSPLWTGADTQYF
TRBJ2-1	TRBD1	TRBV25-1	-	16	TGTGCCAGCAGTGAACGTGGGGACAGGCTAAACAATGAGCAGTTCTTC	CASSERGDRLNNEQFF
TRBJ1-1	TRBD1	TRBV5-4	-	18	TGTGCCAGCAGCGCTGAGAGGGGGCGCGTATCGGGAAGACCTGAAGCTTTCTTT	CASSAERGRVSGRPEAFF
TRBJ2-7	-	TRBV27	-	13	TGTGCCAGCAGCGAGGGGGTTCGCCACGAGCAGTACTTC	CASSEGVRHEQYF
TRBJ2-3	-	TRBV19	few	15	TGTGCCAGTAGTATCCAGCAGGTGGGCACAGATACGCAGTATTTT	CASSIQQVGTDTQYF
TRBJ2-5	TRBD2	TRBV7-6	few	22	TGTGCCAGCAGCTTAGCTCCGAGCGGGAGTCTAGCTGTTGGACCACCGAGGGAGACCCAGTACTTC	CASSLAPSGSLAVGPPRETQYF
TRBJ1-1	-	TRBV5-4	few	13	TGTGCCAGCAGCTTGGGGGGGAGGGCTGAAGCTTTCTTT	CASSLGGRAEAFF
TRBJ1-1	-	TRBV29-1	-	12	TGCAGCGGGGGCAGGTTGAACACTGAAGCTTTCTTT	CSGGRLNTEAFF
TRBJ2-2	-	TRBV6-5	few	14	TGTGCCAGCGGAGCTAGCTCTCTCACCGGGGAGCTGTTTTTT	CASGASSLTGELFF
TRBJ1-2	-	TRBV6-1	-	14	TGTGCCAGCAGTGAAGTGCCCAGGGGAAGCGGCTACACCTTC	CASSEVPRGSGYTF
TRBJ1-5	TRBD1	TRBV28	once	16	TGTGCCAGCAGTAGGGGACAGGGGGGTACTAATCAGCCCCAGCATTTT	CASSRGQGGTNQPQHF
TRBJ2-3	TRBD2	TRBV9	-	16	TGTGCCAGCAGCGAAACTAGCGGAGACCTGGCAGATACGCAGTATTTT	CASSETSGDLADTQYF
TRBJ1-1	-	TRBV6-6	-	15	TGTGCCAGCAGTTATTCAAGGACTCTGAACACTGAAGCTTTCTTT	CASSYSRTLNTEAFF
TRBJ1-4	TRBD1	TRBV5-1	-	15	TGCGCCAGCAGCTATTGGACAGGGGTGGATGAAAAACTGTTTTTT	CASSYWTGVDEKLFF
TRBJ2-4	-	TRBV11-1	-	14	TGTGCCAGCAGCTTAGCAGGGTCCAGGGACATTCAGTACTTC	CASSLAGSRDIQYF
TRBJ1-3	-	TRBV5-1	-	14	TGCGCCAGCAGCTTGGGGAGTACTGGAAACACCATATATTTT	CASSLGSTGNTIYF